The 8 T cell receptor beta chains presented below share a single source sample, sequenced in a study of CD8+CD57+ T cells in acquired aplastic anemia. Genomic DNA, the template, was used for profiling of the TCR beta VDJ and CDR3. MiXCR, run by TCRdb on the reads, gives a single entry per CDR3 protein. This repertoire shows hundreds of thousands of distinct CDR3 sequences, 60% to 80% found once; its top ten account for 4%. Sequencing was done on a sample of sorted CD4+, CD8+, or CD8+CD57+ T cells (not recorded which) from PBMCs. The receptors were sampled from a human donor in good health, serving as a control.

As regards this clonotype: Since no conserved phenylalanine or tryptophan closes the CDR3, a read error is the likely cause. J is TRBJ2-3 and V is TRBV7-9; D perhaps matches TRBD1 (5 bases). This CDR3 is 14 amino acids long. From germline, CDR1 is SEHNR and CDR2 FQNEAQ (reference sequence). The CDR3 DNA is TGTGCCAGCAGGTTTACCGCTGGCACAGGTACGCAGTATTCT. Its protein product is CASRFTAGTGTQYS.

The V call is TRBV7-2, the J call TRBJ2-3; 9 nucleotides match TRBD2. This CDR3 has 17 amino acids. Germline V gene sequence: CDR1 SGHTA, CDR2 FQGNSA. V lost 3 bases to trimming and J lost 0 bases; unmatched junction nucleotides: 7. The CDR3 region is CASSFGKAGGSTDTQYF. The DNA of the CDR3 is TGTGCCAGCAGCTTTGGAAAAGCGGGGGGTAGCACAGATACGCAGTATTTT.

J is TRBJ2-3 and V is TRBV7-3; TRBD2 might be the D (5 bases). Per the germline V gene, CDR1 is SGHTA and CDR2 is FQGTGA. This CDR3 spans 15 amino acids. Trimming stripped 5 bases from V and 2 bases from J, with 14 bases between. The CDR3 loop is CASSLAGPATDTQYF. CDR3 bases: TGTGCCAGCAGCCTAGCCGGGCCAGCCACAGATACGCAGTATTTT.

This clonotype was recorded only once. At one boundary the junction diverges from the germline segment, which might be a read error. The chain links TRBV7-2 to TRBJ1-3, with a weak D call TRBD1 (5 bases). The CDR3 consists of 16 residues. Germline CDR1 is SGHTA and CDR2 is FQGNSA. The CDR3 loop is CASSSGSGYCGNTIYF. DNA for the CDR3: TGCGCCAGCAGCTCGGGTTCAGGGTACTGTGGAAACACCATATATTTT.

The genes are TRBV20-1 and TRBJ1-1, with D hard to call. Between the trimmed V and J ends, which lost 5 bases and 8 bases, there was a span of 18 bases. This CDR3 has 13 residues. Germline V CDR1 and CDR2: DFQATT, SNEGSKA (reference sequence). The CDR3 DNA sequence: TGCAGTGCTGAAACAGCGGAAGAGACCGAAGCTTTCTTT. Translating gives CSAETAEETEAFF.

A note on this clonotype: Given a much more abundant clone one base away, this may be a read error. The rearrangement links TRBV7-3 to TRBJ2-7, with unresolved D. The CDR3 is 12 residues long. V shed 4 bases and J shed 7 bases, with 11 bases lying between them. The germline gives CDR1 SGHTA, CDR2 FQGTGA. For the CDR3, the DNA is TGTGCCAGCAGCTCCCGGAACAATGAGCAGTACTTC. It codes for CASSSRNNEQYF.

To note about this clonotype: A read error may be the cause here, since a much bigger clone is one base away. Lacking the conserved final phenylalanine or tryptophan, this CDR3 likely reflects a read error. This chain joins TRBV5-1 and TRBJ1-1; D might be TRBD1 (5 bases). The CDR3 contains 15 residues. V dropped 4 bases and J dropped 3 bases, with 16 bases sitting between them. Germline loops: CDR1 SGHRS, CDR2 YFSETQ. CDR3 coding DNA: TGCGCCAGCAGCCTGGGAAGGGGAGGGTACACTGAAGCTTTCTCT. Its translation is CASSLGRGGYTEAFS.

This clonotype was recorded only once. At one of its ends the junction is not consistent with the germline gene, which may arise from a read error. The J gene is TRBJ2-3, the V gene TRBV7-2, with D possibly being TRBD1 (5 bases). This CDR3 is 14 amino acids long. Germline values: CDR1 SGHTA, CDR2 FQGNSA. CDR3 nucleotide sequence: TGTGCCAGCAGCTTGAACAGGAACACTGAAGCGTTCTTTTTT. Its protein product is CASSLNRNTEAFFF.